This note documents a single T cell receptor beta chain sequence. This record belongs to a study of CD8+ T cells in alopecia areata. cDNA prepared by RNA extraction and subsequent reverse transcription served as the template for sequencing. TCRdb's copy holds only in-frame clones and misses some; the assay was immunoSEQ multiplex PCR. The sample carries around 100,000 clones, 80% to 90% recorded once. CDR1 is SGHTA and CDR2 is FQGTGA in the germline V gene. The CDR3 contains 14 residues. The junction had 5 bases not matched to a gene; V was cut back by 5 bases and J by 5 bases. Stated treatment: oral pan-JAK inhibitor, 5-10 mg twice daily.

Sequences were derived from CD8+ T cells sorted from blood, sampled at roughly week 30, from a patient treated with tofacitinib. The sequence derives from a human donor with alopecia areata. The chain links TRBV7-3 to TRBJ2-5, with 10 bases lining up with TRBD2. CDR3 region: CASSLAGVGETQYF. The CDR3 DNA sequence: TGTGCCAGCAGCCTAGCGGGAGTCGGTGAGACCCAGTACTTC.